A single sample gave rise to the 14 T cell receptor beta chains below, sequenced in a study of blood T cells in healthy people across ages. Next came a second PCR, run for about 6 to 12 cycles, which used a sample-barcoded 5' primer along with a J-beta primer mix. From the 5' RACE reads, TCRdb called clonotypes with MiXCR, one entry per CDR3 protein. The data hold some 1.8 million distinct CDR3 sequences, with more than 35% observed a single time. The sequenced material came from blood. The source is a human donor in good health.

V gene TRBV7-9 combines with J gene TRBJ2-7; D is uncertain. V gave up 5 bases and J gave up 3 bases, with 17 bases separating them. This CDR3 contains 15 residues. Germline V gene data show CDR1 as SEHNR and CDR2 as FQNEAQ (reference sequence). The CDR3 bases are TGTGCCAGCAGCCCCCCGGGCGCCCCGCTCTACGAGCAGTACTTC. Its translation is CASSPPGAPLYEQYF.

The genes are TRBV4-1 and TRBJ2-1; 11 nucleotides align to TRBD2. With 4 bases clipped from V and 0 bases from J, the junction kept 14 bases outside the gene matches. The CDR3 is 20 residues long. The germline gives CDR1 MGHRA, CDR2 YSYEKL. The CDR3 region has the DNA TGCGCCAGCAGCCCCCAAGGTCTAGCGGGGGGACCTTCCTCCTACAATGAGCAGTTCTTC. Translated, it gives CASSPQGLAGGPSSYNEQFF.

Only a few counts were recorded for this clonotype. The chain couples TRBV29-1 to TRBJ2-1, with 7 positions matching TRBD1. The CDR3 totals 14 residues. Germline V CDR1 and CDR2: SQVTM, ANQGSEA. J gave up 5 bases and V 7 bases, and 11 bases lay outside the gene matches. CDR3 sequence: CSAFGRDRHNEQFF. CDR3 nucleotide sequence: TGCAGCGCCTTTGGACGGGACAGACACAATGAGCAGTTCTTC.

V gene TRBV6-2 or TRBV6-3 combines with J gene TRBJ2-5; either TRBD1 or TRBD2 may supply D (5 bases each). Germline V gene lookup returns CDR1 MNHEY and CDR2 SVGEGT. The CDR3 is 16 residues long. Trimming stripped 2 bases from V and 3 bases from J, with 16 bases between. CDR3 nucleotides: TGTGCCAGCAGTTACCTACTTACAGGACTCGAAGAGACCCAGTACTTC. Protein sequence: CASSYLLTGLEETQYF.

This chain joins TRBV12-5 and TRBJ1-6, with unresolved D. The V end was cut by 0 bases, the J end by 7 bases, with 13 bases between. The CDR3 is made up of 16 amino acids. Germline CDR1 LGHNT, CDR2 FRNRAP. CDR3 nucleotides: TGTGCTAGTGGTTTGGTACAAGGGCCCCGGAATTCACCCCTCCACTTT. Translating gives CASGLVQGPRNSPLHF.

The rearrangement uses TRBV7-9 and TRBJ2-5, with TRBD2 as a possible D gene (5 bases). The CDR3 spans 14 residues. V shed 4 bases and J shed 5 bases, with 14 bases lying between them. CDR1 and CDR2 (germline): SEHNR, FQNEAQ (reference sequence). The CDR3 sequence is CASSWVDPGETQYF. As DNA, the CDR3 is TGTGCCAGCAGCTGGGTAGATCCGGGGGAGACCCAGTACTTC.

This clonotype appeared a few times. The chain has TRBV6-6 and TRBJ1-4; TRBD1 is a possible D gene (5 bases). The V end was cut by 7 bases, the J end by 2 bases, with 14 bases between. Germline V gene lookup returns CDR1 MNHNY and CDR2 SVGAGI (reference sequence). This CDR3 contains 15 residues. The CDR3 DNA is TGTGCCAGCATGGGGAATAGGGGCACTAATGAAAAACTGTTTTTT. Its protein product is CASMGNRGTNEKLFF.

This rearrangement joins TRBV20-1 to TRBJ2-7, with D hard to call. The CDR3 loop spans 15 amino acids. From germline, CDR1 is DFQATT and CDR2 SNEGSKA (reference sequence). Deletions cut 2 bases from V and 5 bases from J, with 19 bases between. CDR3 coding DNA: TGCAGTGCTAGACCCCGGAAACGATTTGAGGACGAGCAGTACTTC. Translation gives CSARPRKRFEDEQYF.

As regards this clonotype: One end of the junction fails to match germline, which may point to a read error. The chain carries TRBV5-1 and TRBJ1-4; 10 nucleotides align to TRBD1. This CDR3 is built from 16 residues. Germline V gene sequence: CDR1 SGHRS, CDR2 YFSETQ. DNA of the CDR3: TGCGCCAGTAGCTCACAACCGGGACAGGGGAATGAAAAACTGTTTTTT. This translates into CASSSQPGQGNEKLFF.

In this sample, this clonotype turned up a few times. This chain's CDR3 is CASSWTSGASYEQYF. The CDR3 bases are TGTGCCAGCAGTTGGACTAGCGGGGCGAGTTACGAGCAGTACTTC. The V and J genes are TRBV2 and TRBJ2-7; the match to TRBD2 covers 12 bases. Unmatched junction bases numbered 6, after V lost 5 bases and J lost 4 bases. CDR3 length: 15 residues. Germline lookup yields CDR1 SNHLY and CDR2 FYNNEI.

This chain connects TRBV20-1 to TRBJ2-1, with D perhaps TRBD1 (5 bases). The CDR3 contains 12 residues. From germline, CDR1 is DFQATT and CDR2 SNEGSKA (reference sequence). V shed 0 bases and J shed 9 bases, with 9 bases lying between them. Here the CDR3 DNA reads TGCAGTGCTAGAGATCGGCAGGGTGAGCAGTTCTTC. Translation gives CSARDRQGEQFF.

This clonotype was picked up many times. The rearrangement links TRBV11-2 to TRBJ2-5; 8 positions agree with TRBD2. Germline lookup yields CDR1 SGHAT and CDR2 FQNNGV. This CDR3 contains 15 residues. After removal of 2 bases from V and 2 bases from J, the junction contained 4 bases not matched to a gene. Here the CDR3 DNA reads TGTGCCAGCAGCTTAATTGCGGGGGGTCAAGAGACCCAGTACTTC. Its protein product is CASSLIAGGQETQYF.

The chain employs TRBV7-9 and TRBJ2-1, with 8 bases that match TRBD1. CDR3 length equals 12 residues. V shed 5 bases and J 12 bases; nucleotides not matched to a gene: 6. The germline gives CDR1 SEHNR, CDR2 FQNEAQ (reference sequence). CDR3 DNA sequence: TGTGCCAGCAGCAGAGGGACAGGTCGGCAGTTCTTC. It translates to CASSRGTGRQFF.

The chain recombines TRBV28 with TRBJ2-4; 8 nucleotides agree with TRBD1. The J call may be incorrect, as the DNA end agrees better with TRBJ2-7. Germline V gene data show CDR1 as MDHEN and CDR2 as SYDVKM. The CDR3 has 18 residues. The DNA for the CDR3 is TGTGCCAGCAGCCCAGGGGGCGCAGGGGTGGGTGTGGGCTACGAGCAGTACTTC. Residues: CASSPGGAGVGVGYEQYF.